This T cell receptor (beta chain) derives from a study of blood T cells in healthy people across ages. Study results and limitations: When one million T cells were used, diversity estimates were thought to be underestimates.

Using a J-beta primer mix together with a sample-barcoded 5' primer, a second PCR was run for 7 to 11 cycles. Each cDNA molecule received a tag from a template-switch adaptor that had 12 random nucleotides. TCRdb used MiXCR to reprocess the 5' RACE reads, holding one entry per CDR3 protein. The sample has 540,000 or so distinct CDR3 sequences; 45% to 55% are singletons. CDR1 and CDR2 from the germline V gene are MNHEY and SMNVEV (reference sequence). The CDR3 is made up of 15 amino acids. Trimming removed 7 bases at V and 1 base at J, with 15 bases between. In the case of this clonotype: Its antigen is unknown.

The V and J genes are TRBV27 and TRBJ2-3; D perhaps matches TRBD2 (7 bases). The TCR originated in an elderly man in good health. Sequencing was done on a sample of blood. The CDR3 DNA follows: TGTGCCAGCACTGTGCGGCGGGGGCGCACAGATACGCAGTATTTT. Translating gives CASTVRRGRTDTQYF.